Listed below are T cell receptor beta chains from one sample, sequenced in a study of blood T cell repertoires in COVID-19. Using immunoSEQ multiplex PCR, the repertoire was profiled, and TCRdb retains in-frame clones only, with some absent. The table shows approximately 60,000 clones, with about 83% occurring only once. The sequencing input was peripheral blood. These receptors all come from a woman of 80 years or more with acute or convalescent COVID-19. Each CDR3 is given with its conserved first and last residue. The D gene is left open where the match is weak. Clone sizes are given selectively: once, few, many, or a class where the clone is expanded.

D gene,J gene,clone size,V gene,CDR3 protein,CDR3 DNA
TRBD1,TRBJ1-1,-,TRBV19,CASRSTGQGTAEAFF,TGTGCCAGTAGGTCGACGGGACAGGGGACCGCTGAAGCTTTCTTT
TRBD1,TRBJ2-2,-,TRBV2,CASSATQGAVGELFF,TGTGCCAGCAGTGCCACACAGGGGGCCGTCGGGGAGCTGTTTTTT
TRBD1,TRBJ2-4,-,TRBV19,CASSIGQDSMGKNIQYF,TGTGCCAGTAGTATCGGACAGGACTCCATGGGCAAAAACATTCAGTACTTC
-,TRBJ2-5,-,TRBV9,CASTTQKRGTQYF,TGTGCCAGCACCACTCAAAAACGGGGGACCCAGTACTTC
TRBD2,TRBJ2-1,-,TRBV5-1,CASSSPSGGQNEQFF,TGCGCCAGCAGCTCCCCTAGCGGGGGGCAAAATGAGCAGTTCTTC
-,TRBJ1-4,-,TRBV2,CASSEGQLNEKLFF,TGTGCCAGCAGTGAAGGACAGCTTAATGAAAAACTGTTTTTT
-,TRBJ1-2,-,TRBV5-4,CASSLVGPEHYGYTF,TGTGCCAGCAGCTTGGTGGGGCCCGAGCACTATGGCTACACCTTC
TRBD1,TRBJ2-5,-,TRBV29-1,CSVEKDRAETQYF,TGCAGCGTTGAAAAGGACAGGGCAGAGACCCAGTACTTC
TRBD2,TRBJ2-5,-,TRBV15,CATSRALAGQETQYF,TGTGCCACCAGCAGGGCACTAGCGGGGCAAGAGACCCAGTACTTC
TRBD1,TRBJ2-7,-,TRBV5-4,CASSPERDRGDEQYF,TGTGCCAGCAGCCCCGAGAGGGACAGGGGGGACGAGCAGTACTTC
-,TRBJ2-3,-,TRBV4-2,CASSQESAGSLTDTQYF,TGTGCCAGCAGCCAAGAATCTGCGGGGAGCTTAACAGATACGCAGTATTTT
TRBD1,TRBJ1-1,-,TRBV3-1/TRBV3-2,CASSPRDRGNTEAFF,TGTGCCAGCAGCCCTCGGGACAGGGGGAACACTGAAGCTTTCTTT
-,TRBJ2-1,-,TRBV5-4,CASEVGGIYNEQFF,TGTGCCAGCGAGGTCGGGGGAATCTACAATGAGCAGTTCTTC
-,TRBJ2-1,-,TRBV21-1,CASRGQGAINEQFF,TGTGCCAGCCGGGGCCAGGGGGCGATCAATGAGCAGTTCTTC
-,TRBJ1-4,few,TRBV7-9,CASSLVQGSRLSEKLFF,TGTGCCAGCAGCTTAGTGCAGGGTTCAAGGTTGAGTGAAAAACTGTTTTTT
-,TRBJ1-1,once,TRBV27,CASSRVRGDTEAFF,TGTGCCAGCAGCCGAGTAAGGGGTGACACTGAAGCTTTCTTT
TRBD2,TRBJ2-3,-,TRBV7-2,CASTSFSGGYESQYF,TGTGCCAGCACCTCCTTTAGCGGGGGGTACGAGTCGCAGTATTTT